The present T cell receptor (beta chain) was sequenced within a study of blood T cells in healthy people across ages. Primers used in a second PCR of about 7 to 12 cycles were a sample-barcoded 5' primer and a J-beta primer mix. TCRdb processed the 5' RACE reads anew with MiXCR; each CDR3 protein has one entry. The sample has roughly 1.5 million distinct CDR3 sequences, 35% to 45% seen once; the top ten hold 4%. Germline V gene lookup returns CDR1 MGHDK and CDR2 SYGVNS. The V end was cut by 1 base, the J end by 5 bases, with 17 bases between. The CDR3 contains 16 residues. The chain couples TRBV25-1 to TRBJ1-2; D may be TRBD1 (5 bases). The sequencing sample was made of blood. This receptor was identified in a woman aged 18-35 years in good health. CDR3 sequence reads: CASSEFPPGRGYGYTF. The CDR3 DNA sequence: TGTGCCAGCAGTGAATTCCCCCCGGGACGGGGGTATGGCTACACCTTC.